These 18 T cell receptor beta chains were sequenced from one sample in a study of blood T cell repertoires in COVID-19. Sequencing used immunoSEQ multiplex PCR; TCRdb keeps in-frame clones, though not all of them. This sample yields about 280,000 clones, of which around 88% are seen a single time; roughly 14% belongs to the top ten. The sample taken for sequencing was peripheral blood. The receptors here all came from a woman in her 70s with COVID-19, enrolled during active disease.

This chain connects TRBV5-1 to TRBJ1-1; a possible D gene is TRBD1 (5 bases). Germline CDR1 is SGHRS and CDR2 is YFSETQ. The ends were cut back, 8 bases at V and 1 base at J, with 9 bases in the middle. The CDR3 covers 12 residues. CDR3 amino acids: CASKQENTEAFF. The DNA of the CDR3 is TGCGCCAGTAAACAGGAGAACACTGAAGCTTTCTTT.

CDR3 nucleotides: TGCGCCATCATCCGTAGCGGGGGGGCCTGGGTGGAGACCCAGTACTTC. This sequence encodes CAIIRSGGAWVETQYF. V is TRBV10-1 and J is TRBJ2-5; 11 bases are shared with TRBD2. The CDR3 is made up of 16 amino acids. Per the germline V gene, CDR1 is WNHNN and CDR2 is SYGVQD (reference sequence). The ends lost 10 bases at V and 5 bases at J; junction bases unmatched: 15.

This chain connects TRBV2 to TRBJ2-7, with D perhaps TRBD1 (5 bases). This CDR3 is 11 amino acids long. Per germline, CDR1 SNHLY and CDR2 FYNNEI. The ends were cut back, 5 bases at V and 5 bases at J, with 7 bases in the middle. CDR3 in DNA: TGTGCCAGCAGTCCGACAGACGAGCAGTACTTC. Its translation is CASSPTDEQYF.

The chain is built from TRBV7-9 and TRBJ1-4; 10 nucleotides agree with TRBD1. The germline CDR1 and CDR2 sequences are SEHNR and FQNEAQ (reference sequence). Trimming removed 5 bases from V and 7 bases from J; junction bases left unmatched: 10. The CDR3 consists of 16 residues. CDR3 coding DNA: TGTGCCAGCAGCCCGGCCCGGACAGGGGGTAGTGAAAAACTGTTTTTT. Translation: CASSPARTGGSEKLFF.

The chain couples TRBV19 to TRBJ1-5, with 9 nucleotides matching TRBD1. CDR3 size: 13 residues. Germline CDR1 is LNHDA and CDR2 is SQIVND (reference sequence). Trimming removed 6 bases from V and 5 bases from J; junction bases left unmatched: 2. CDR3: CASRQGADQPQHF. The CDR3 coding sequence is TGTGCCAGTAGACAGGGGGCTGATCAGCCCCAGCATTTT.

This clone was seen a single time. This chain links TRBV30 with TRBJ1-5; 8 bases match TRBD1. CDR3 size: 15 residues. The V segment lost 1 base and the J segment 6 bases; nucleotides outside the gene matches: 8. The germline CDR1 and CDR2 sequences are GTSNPN and SVGIG (reference sequence). Written as DNA, the CDR3 is TGTGCCTGGAGTGAGGACAGGGTGGTGGGTCAGCCCCAGCATTTT. Translation: CAWSEDRVVGQPQHF.

The rearrangement uses TRBV5-5 and TRBJ1-1; 11 bases agree with TRBD1. CDR3 length: 16 amino acids. J gave up 4 bases and V 3 bases, and 8 bases lay outside the gene matches. In germline, CDR1 is SGHKS, CDR2 YYEKEE (reference sequence). In DNA form, the CDR3 reads TGTGCCAGCAGCTCGGACAGGGGGCTTGTCGGCACTGAAGCTTTCTTT. Its protein product is CASSSDRGLVGTEAFF. Full variable domain (missing parts from reference TRBV5-5 and TRBJ1-1): DAGVTQSPTHLIKTRGQQVTLRCSPISGHKSVSWYQQVLGQGPQFIFQYYEKEERGRGNFPDRFSARQFPNYSSELNVNALLLGDSALYLCASSSDRGLVGTEAFFGQGTRLTVV.

This clone has more than one count but fewer than ten. At the DNA level, this CDR3 is encoded by other sequences in the same sample as well. The chain recombines TRBV7-2 with TRBJ1-3; 8 bases are a match to TRBD1. CDR1 is SGHTA, CDR2 FQGNSA, per germline. The CDR3 runs to 14 residues. Trimming cost V 2 bases and J 4 bases; bases outside gene matches: 1. The CDR3 loop reads CASSLPGGGNTIYF. The CDR3 DNA reads as TGTGCCAGCAGCTTACCAGGGGGCGGAAACACCATATATTTT.

The rearrangement joins TRBV5-4 to TRBJ1-3; TRBD1 might be the D (5 bases). This CDR3 contains 11 residues. The germline CDR1 and CDR2 sequences are SGHNT and YYREEE (reference sequence). V was trimmed by 2 bases and J by 8 bases, leaving 5 bases between them. The CDR3 protein is CASSLGDTIYF. In DNA, the CDR3 is TGTGCCAGCAGCTTAGGGGACACCATATATTTT.

DNA of the CDR3: TGTGCCAGCTCACCGGGAGATGCCTATGGCTACACCTTC. Its protein is CASSPGDAYGYTF. V gene TRBV18 combines with J gene TRBJ1-2; D ambiguous. The CDR3 consists of 13 residues. Trimming removed 3 bases at V and 4 bases at J, with 9 bases between. Germline V gene lookup returns CDR1 KGHSH and CDR2 LQKENI.

The chain joins TRBV10-3 to TRBJ1-4; 7 nucleotides agree with TRBD1. The CDR3 sequence is 13 residues long. Germline V gene data show CDR1 as ENHRY and CDR2 as SYGVKD. J was trimmed by 7 bases and V by 2 bases; bases with no gene match: 1. In DNA, the CDR3 is TGTGCCATCAGTGAGCAGGGGGGTGAAAAACTGTTTTTT. This translates into CAISEQGGEKLFF.

Details on this clone: It may be a read error: a sequence one base away is much more abundant. The chain combines TRBV7-2 with TRBJ1-2; 8 bases fit TRBD1. The CDR3 has 13 amino acids. From germline, CDR1 is SGHTA and CDR2 FQGNSA. Unmatched junction bases numbered 3, after V lost 5 bases and J lost 4 bases. The CDR3 region is CASSDGQGYGYTF. The CDR3 coding sequence is TGTGCCAGCAGCGACGGACAGGGCTATGGCTACACCTTC.

V is TRBV21-1 and J is TRBJ2-5; the DNA was not compared with TRBD1, the D call given in the table. TRBV21-1 is tagged as a pseudogene. There are 17 residues in the CDR3. The CDR3 loop is CASSKEARARGEETQYF. The CDR3 nucleotides read TGTGCCAGCAGCAAAGAAGCCAGGGCTAGGGGTGAGGAGACCCAGTACTTC.

This clone was observed a handful of times. The chain is built from TRBV24-1 and TRBJ1-2, with unresolved D. V was clipped by 3 bases and J by 2 bases, with 12 bases between them. CDR1 is KGHDR and CDR2 is SFDVKD in the germline V gene. The CDR3 covers 15 residues. The DNA of the CDR3 is TGTGCCACCAGTGATCGTAATCCCCTGAACTATGGCTACACCTTC. Its protein product is CATSDRNPLNYGYTF.

This clone was recorded only once. This sequence joins TRBV20-1 and TRBJ1-1, with a weak D call TRBD1 (6 bases). This CDR3 has 15 residues. V lost 3 bases, J lost 7 bases, and 21 bases lay in between. Germline loops: CDR1 DFQATT, CDR2 SNEGSKA (reference sequence). The CDR3 sequence is CSASDQRGSSIEAFF. The CDR3 bases are TGCAGTGCTAGTGATCAAAGGGGGTCCTCCATTGAAGCTTTCTTT.

This chain joins TRBV19 and TRBJ2-5; D perhaps matches TRBD2 (6 bases). This CDR3 region has 16 residues. V gave up 3 bases and J gave up 1 base, with 15 bases separating them. Germline V lookup: CDR1 LNHDA, CDR2 SQIVND (reference sequence). The CDR3 sequence is CASSITPGDPQETQYF. The CDR3 DNA reads as TGTGCCAGTAGTATTACCCCGGGGGACCCCCAAGAGACCCAGTACTTC.

J is TRBJ1-1 and V is TRBV7-9, with TRBD1 matching over 8 bases. After removal of 5 bases from V and 1 base from J, the junction contained 6 bases not matched to a gene. From germline, CDR1 is SEHNR and CDR2 FQNEAQ (reference sequence). The CDR3 has 15 amino acids. The DNA for the CDR3 is TGTGCCAGCAGCCCAACACAGGGGGGGAACACTGAAGCTTTCTTT. It encodes CASSPTQGGNTEAFF.

This clone has just one count. The V gene is TRBV7-9, the J gene TRBJ2-3; 11 bases are a match to TRBD2. Germline V gives CDR1 SEHNR, CDR2 FQNEAQ (reference sequence). Trimming removed 6 bases from V and 4 bases from J; junction bases left unmatched: 9. The CDR3 consists of 16 residues. CDR3 in DNA: TGTGCCAGCAGTTACTCCCTAGCGGGGGGTTCAGATACGCAGTATTTT. Residues: CASSYSLAGGSDTQYF.